This TCR beta chain comes out of a study of human T cells and chemical hapten exposure. Study summary: The sensitizer, 2% DPC, was used on around 2 cm by around 2 cm of upper inner arm skin. Study findings and constraints: Against controls, expanded TCRs gave rise to significantly more large CDR3 similarity clusters. Positively correlated with patch test score were the counts of PT1 expanded TCRs.

Time point in this sample: patch test 3, about 24 weeks after DPC sensitization. Regarding treatment: therapeutic diphenylcyclopropenone sensitization with weekly scalp DPC. Germline V gene sequence: CDR1 LGHDT, CDR2 YNNKEL (reference sequence). The CDR3 contains 14 residues. The V end was cut by 2 bases, the J end by 4 bases, with 11 bases between. MiXCR, applied by TCRdb to the RACE reads, yields one record per CDR3 protein. The sample holds roughly 50,000 distinct CDR3 sequences, roughly a tenth seen once. The sample holds many counts of this clonotype. Antigen specificity is unknown. This chain links TRBV3-1 with TRBJ1-2; maybe TRBD1 (6 bases). Source: whole blood, taken in connection with sensitization to the hapten diphenylcyclopropenone (DPC). This TCR was recovered from a woman between 40 and 55 years old with alopecia areata. Some clones in this sample may be carry-over from other donors' samples. DNA for the CDR3: TGTGCCAGCAGCCAAATCAGGGGCAGCTATGGCTACACCTTC. It codes for CASSQIRGSYGYTF. Drawing the rest from reference TRBV3-1 and TRBJ1-2, the complete variable domain is DTAVSQTPKYLVTQMGNDKSIKCEQNLGHDTMYWYKQDSKKFLKIMFSYNNKELIINETVPNRFSPKSPDKAHLNLHINSLELGDSAVYFCASSQIRGSYGYTFGSGTRLTVV.